Included here is one TCR beta chain sequence, with context. The sample belongs to a study of T cells in Graves' hyperthyroidism and ophthalmopathy. The TCR beta CDR3 regions underwent amplification using RNA transcripts as the source. RT-PCR in the first round (using the HTBI primer set) targeted the TCR CDR3. MiXCR, run by TCRdb on the multiplex PCR reads, gives a single entry per CDR3 protein. The table records about 740,000 distinct CDR3 sequences, roughly 15% of them present only once. This CDR3 is built from 14 residues. Germline assignment: CDR1 MDHEN and CDR2 SYDVKM. J gave up 4 bases and V 3 bases, and 6 bases lay outside the gene matches. Clinical symptoms, serum thyroxine, TRAb, thyroid ultrasound and orbital computed tomography established diagnosis.

The chain has TRBV28 and TRBJ2-7; TRBD2 matches 7 bases. The TCR comes from a woman between 18 and 30 years old with Graves' hyperthyroidism. Sequenced input: blood. The CDR3: CASSFQAGAYEQYF. The CDR3, as DNA: TGTGCCAGCAGTTTTCAGGCGGGAGCTTACGAGCAGTACTTC. The variable domain in full, completed from reference TRBV28 and TRBJ2-7, reads DVKVTQSSRYLVKRTGEKVFLECVQDMDHENMFWYRQDPGLGLRLIYFSYDVKMKEKGDIPEGYSVSREKKERFSLILESASTNQTSMYLCASSFQAGAYEQYFGPGTRLTVT.